The sequence of this TCR beta chain was determined in a study of long-term antiretroviral therapy in people with HIV. Study-wide findings and caveats: Across all time points, the repertoire was dominated by clones that expanded before ART. Dating from the mid-2000s to the late 2010s, the blood was possibly obtained under older ART regimens.

Germline CDR1 LGHNA, CDR2 YSLEER. The CDR3 totals 18 residues. The ends lost 0 bases at V and 2 bases at J; junction bases unmatched: 7. Survey level was the resolution at which the v3.0 immunoSEQ assay ran. Repertoires were generated with immunoSEQ multiplex PCR, while TCRdb's copy carries only in-frame clones and drops some. There are around 23,000 clones in the sample; 87% occur only once, and 8% to 9.5% lies in the top ten. This clone occurred once. Its antigen is as yet unknown. The clonotype comes from a man in his forties or fifties with HIV. The chain has TRBV4-3 and TRBJ2-3; 11 bases match TRBD2. The source material was unsorted PBMCs, sampled 1.8 years before starting antiretroviral therapy. The CDR3 nucleotides read TGCGCCAGCAGCCAAGACCCTAGCGGGGGGTCTATCACAGATACGCAGTATTTT. Protein sequence: CASSQDPSGGSITDTQYF.